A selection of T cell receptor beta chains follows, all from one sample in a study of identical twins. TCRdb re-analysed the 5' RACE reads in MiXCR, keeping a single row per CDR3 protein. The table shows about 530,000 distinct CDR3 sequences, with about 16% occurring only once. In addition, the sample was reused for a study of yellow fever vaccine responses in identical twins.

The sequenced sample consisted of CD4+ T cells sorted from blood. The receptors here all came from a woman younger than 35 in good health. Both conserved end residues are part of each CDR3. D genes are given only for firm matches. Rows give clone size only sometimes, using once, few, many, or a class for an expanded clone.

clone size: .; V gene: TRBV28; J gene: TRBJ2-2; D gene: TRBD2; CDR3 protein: CASTPGLRFGELFF; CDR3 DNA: TGTGCCAGCACTCCGGGACTAAGGTTCGGGGAGCTGTTTTTT
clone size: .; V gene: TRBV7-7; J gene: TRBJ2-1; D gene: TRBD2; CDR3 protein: CASSFSGTSNEQFF; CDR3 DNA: TGTGCCAGCAGCTTTTCCGGGACTAGCAATGAGCAGTTCTTC
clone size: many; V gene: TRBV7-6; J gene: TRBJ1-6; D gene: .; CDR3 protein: CASSLTGTASPLHF; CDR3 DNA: TGTGCCAGCAGCTTAACTGGGACGGCATCACCCCTCCACTTT
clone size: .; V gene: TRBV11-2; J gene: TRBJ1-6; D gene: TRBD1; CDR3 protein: CASSPIDRGTLHF; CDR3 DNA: TGTGCCAGCAGCCCGATAGACAGGGGCACCCTCCACTTT
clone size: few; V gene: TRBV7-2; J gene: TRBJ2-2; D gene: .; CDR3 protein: CASSLALAGAYTGELFF; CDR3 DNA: TGTGCCAGCAGCTTAGCCCTTGCGGGGGCATACACCGGGGAGCTGTTTTTT
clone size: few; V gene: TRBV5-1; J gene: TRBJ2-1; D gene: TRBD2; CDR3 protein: CASSPGTNGRNEQFF; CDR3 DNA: TGCGCCAGCAGCCCAGGGACTAACGGACGAAATGAGCAGTTCTTC
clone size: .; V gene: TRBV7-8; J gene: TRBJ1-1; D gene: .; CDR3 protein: CASSKSALNTEAFF; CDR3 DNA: TGTGCCAGCAGCAAATCGGCCCTGAACACTGAAGCTTTCTTT
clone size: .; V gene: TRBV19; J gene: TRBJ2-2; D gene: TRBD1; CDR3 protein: CASSMGQQNGELFF; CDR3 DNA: TGTGCCAGTAGTATGGGACAGCAAAACGGGGAGCTGTTTTTT
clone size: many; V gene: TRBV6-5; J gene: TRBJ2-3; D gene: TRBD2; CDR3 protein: CASSSRGTRVTDTQYF; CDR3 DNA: TGTGCCAGCAGTTCAAGGGGGACTAGGGTCACAGATACGCAGTATTTT
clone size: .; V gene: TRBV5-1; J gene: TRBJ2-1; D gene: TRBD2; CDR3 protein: CASSLGGTSGRADQFF; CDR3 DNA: TGCGCCAGCAGCTTGGGAGGGACTAGCGGGAGGGCCGACCAGTTCTTC
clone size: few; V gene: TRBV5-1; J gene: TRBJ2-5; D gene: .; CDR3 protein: CASSLAPDQETQYF; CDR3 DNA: TGCGCCAGCAGCTTGGCCCCCGACCAAGAGACCCAGTACTTC
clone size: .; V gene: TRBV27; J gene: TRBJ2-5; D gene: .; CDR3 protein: CASSLWAEGTQYF; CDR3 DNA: TGTGCCAGCAGTTTATGGGCAGAAGGGACCCAGTACTTC
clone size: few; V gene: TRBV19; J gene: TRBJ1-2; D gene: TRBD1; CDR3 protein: CASTADRGQNYGYTF; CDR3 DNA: TGTGCCAGTACCGCGGACAGGGGGCAGAACTATGGCTACACCTTC
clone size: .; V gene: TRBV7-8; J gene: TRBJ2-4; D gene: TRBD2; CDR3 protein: CASSLVGLGNIQYF; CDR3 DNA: TGTGCCAGCAGCTTAGTAGGACTAGGGAACATTCAGTACTTC
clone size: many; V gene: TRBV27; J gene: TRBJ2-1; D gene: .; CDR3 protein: CASRSMGLVQNEQFF; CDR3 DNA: TGTGCCAGCAGATCAATGGGTTTGGTACAGAATGAGCAGTTCTTC
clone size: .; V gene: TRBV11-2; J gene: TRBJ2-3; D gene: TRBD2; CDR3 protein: CASSLVRGGQADTQYF; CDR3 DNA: TGTGCCAGCAGCTTGGTACGGGGGGGCCAGGCAGATACGCAGTATTTT
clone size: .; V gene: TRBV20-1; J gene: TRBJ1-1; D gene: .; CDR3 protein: CSASDRRMNTEAFF; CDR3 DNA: TGCAGTGCTAGTGATAGAAGGATGAACACTGAAGCTTTCTTT
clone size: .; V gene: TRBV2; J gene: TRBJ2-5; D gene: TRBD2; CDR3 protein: CASSGLAGVVETQYF; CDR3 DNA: TGTGCCAGCAGTGGACTAGCGGGAGTGGTGGAGACCCAGTACTTC
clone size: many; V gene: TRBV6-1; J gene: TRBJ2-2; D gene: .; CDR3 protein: CATKGSANTGELFF; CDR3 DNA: TGTGCCACCAAGGGGTCGGCGAACACCGGGGAGCTGTTTTTT
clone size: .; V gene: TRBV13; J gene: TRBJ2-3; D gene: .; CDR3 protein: CASSRRRPSTDTQYF; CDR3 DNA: TGTGCCAGCAGCCGTCGTAGACCTAGCACAGATACGCAGTATTTT
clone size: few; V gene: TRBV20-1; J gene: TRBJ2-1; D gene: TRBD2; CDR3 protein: CSAERPSGSTYNEQFF; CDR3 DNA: TGCAGTGCTGAGAGACCGAGCGGGAGCACCTACAATGAGCAGTTCTTC
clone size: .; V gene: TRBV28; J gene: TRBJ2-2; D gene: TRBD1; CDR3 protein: CASSGQGSGTGELFF; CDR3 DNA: TGTGCCAGCAGCGGACAGGGGTCAGGCACCGGGGAGCTGTTTTTT
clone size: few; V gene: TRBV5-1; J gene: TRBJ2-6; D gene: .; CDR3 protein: CASSLAQTVSGANVLTF; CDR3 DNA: TGCGCCAGCAGCTTGGCCCAGACGGTCTCTGGGGCCAACGTCCTGACTTTC
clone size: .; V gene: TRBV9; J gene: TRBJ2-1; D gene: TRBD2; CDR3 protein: CASSVAGGNNEQFF; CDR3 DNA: TGTGCCAGCAGCGTAGCGGGAGGGAACAATGAGCAGTTCTTC
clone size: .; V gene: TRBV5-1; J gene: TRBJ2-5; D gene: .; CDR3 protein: CASSAAEETQYF; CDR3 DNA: TGCGCCAGCAGCGCGGCGGAAGAGACCCAGTACTTC
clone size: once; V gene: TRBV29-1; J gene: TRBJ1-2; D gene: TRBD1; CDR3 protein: CSVTTGDANYGYTF; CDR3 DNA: TGCAGCGTGACGACAGGGGACGCCAACTATGGCTACACCTTC
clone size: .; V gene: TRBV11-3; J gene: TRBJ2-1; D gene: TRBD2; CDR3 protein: CASSLKRGLSYNEQFF; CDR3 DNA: TGTGCCAGCAGCTTAAAGCGGGGCCTATCCTACAATGAGCAGTTCTTC
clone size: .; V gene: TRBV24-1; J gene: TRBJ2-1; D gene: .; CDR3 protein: CAISEAVDNEQFF; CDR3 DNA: TGTGCCATCAGTGAGGCGGTGGACAATGAGCAGTTCTTC
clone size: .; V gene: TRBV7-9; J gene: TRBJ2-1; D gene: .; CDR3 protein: CASSLGGTGEQFF; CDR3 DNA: TGTGCCAGCAGCTTAGGCGGTACTGGTGAGCAGTTCTTC
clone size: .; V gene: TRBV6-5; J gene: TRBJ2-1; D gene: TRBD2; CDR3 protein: CASSYTSGRGYEQFF; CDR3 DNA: TGTGCCAGCAGTTACACTAGCGGGAGGGGGTATGAGCAGTTCTTC
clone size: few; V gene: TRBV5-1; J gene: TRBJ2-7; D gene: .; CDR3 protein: CASSLFGSTYEQYF; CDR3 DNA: TGCGCCAGCAGCTTGTTCGGCAGTACGTACGAGCAGTACTTC
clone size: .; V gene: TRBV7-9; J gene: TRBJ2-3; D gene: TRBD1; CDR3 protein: CASSYQFGTGRGDTQYF; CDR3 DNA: TGTGCCAGCAGCTATCAGTTTGGGACAGGGCGGGGAGATACGCAGTATTTT
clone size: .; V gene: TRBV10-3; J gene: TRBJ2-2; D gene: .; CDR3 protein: CAISDQGAWTGELFF; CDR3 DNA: TGTGCCATCAGTGATCAAGGGGCGTGGACCGGGGAGCTGTTTTTT
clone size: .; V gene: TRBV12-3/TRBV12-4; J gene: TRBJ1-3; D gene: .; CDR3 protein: CASSLGGVVVIGNTIYF; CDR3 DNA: TGTGCCAGCAGTTTAGGGGGCGTGGTTGTAATAGGAAACACCATATATTTT
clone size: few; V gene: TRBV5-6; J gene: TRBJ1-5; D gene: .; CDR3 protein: CASTSQGSNQPQHF; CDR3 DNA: TGTGCCAGCACCAGCCAGGGAAGCAATCAGCCCCAGCATTTT
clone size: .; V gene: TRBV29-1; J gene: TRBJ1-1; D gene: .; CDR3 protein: CSVASLANTEAFF; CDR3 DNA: TGCAGCGTTGCCTCATTGGCGAACACTGAAGCTTTCTTT
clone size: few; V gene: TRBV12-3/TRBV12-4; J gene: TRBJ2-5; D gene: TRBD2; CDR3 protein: CASTLSGTSGRRLETQYF; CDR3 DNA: TGTGCCAGCACCCTCTCCGGGACTAGCGGACGAAGGTTGGAGACCCAGTACTTC
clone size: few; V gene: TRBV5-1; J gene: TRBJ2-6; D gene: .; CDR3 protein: CASSLVRPGSDPGANVLTF; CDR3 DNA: TGCGCCAGCAGCTTGGTACGGCCGGGTTCAGATCCTGGGGCCAACGTCCTGACTTTC
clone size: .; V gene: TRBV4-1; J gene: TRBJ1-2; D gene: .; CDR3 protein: CASSQSGSTAVANYGYTF; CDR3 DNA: TGCGCCAGCAGCCAGAGCGGGTCGACAGCGGTTGCTAACTATGGCTACACCTTC